This is a list of T cell receptor beta chains from one sample in a study of shared T cell receptors in the human thymus. Method: immunoSEQ multiplex PCR; TCRdb's copy keeps in-frame clones and lacks some. The table records 700,000 or so clones, approximately 83% of them present only once. The same specimen was also included in a second study, on human thymus T cells.

The sequencing sample was made of thymocytes. The receptors shown here come from a girl in the first two years of life with a congenital heart defect. CDR3s include the opening cysteine and the closing phenylalanine or tryptophan. Fields, in order: J gene, clone size, D gene, V gene, CDR3 DNA, CDR3 protein. D genes are given only for firm matches. Size values are once, few and many counts, or a class for expanded clones, and some rows have none.

TRBJ1-1 | NA | NA | TRBV4-2 | TGTGCCAGCAGCCAACTCAGTGGCATGAACACTGAAGCTTTCTTT | CASSQLSGMNTEAFF
TRBJ1-2 | few | TRBD1 | TRBV14 | TGTGCCAGCAGCCAAGGTCGGCGGGACAGGGACGGCTACACCTTC | CASSQGRRDRDGYTF
TRBJ1-3 | once | NA | TRBV5-1 | TGCGCCAGCAGCTTTTTCCCAGGGGCATCTGGAAACACCATATATTTT | CASSFFPGASGNTIYF
TRBJ2-7 | NA | TRBD1 | TRBV9 | TGTGCCAGCAGCGTTGGACAGGGGGCTTCTTACGAGCAGTACTTC | CASSVGQGASYEQYF
TRBJ2-1 | NA | NA | TRBV28 | TGTGCCAGCAGTTTAGGCAGGGGAACACAGACGAACCACAATGAGCAGTTCTTC | CASSLGRGTQTNHNEQFF
TRBJ1-5 | NA | TRBD1 | TRBV6-6 | TGTGCCAGCAGTCGGGACAGAAATCAGCCCCAGCATTTT | CASSRDRNQPQHF
TRBJ2-2 | few | TRBD2 | TRBV7-4 | TGTGCCAGCAGCTTAGTACTGGCGGGGGGCAGAAGGACCGGGGAGCTGTTTTTT | CASSLVLAGGRRTGELFF
TRBJ2-5 | NA | TRBD2 | TRBV4-1 | TGCGCCAGCAGCCAAGTAGCGGGGGGGTGGGGAGAGACCCAGTACTTC | CASSQVAGGWGETQYF
TRBJ2-3 | NA | NA | TRBV10-3 | TGTGCCATCAGTGATTGGGCTAGCGACTCCACAGATACGCAGTATTTT | CAISDWASDSTDTQYF
TRBJ1-1 | NA | TRBD1 | TRBV10-3 | TGTGCCATCTCAAATGAACTTATGGGACAGGCCCTCAACACTGAAGCTTTCTTT | CAISNELMGQALNTEAFF
TRBJ1-2 | NA | NA | TRBV15 | TGTGCCACCAGCCCGAGGGAGATATGGTCTGGCTACACCTTC | CATSPREIWSGYTF
TRBJ1-2 | NA | NA | TRBV5-6 | TGTGCCAGCAGCTTGGCCTACAGGGTCTATGGCTACACCTTC | CASSLAYRVYGYTF
TRBJ1-2 | NA | NA | TRBV28 | TGTGCCAGCAGTTTTTTCAACACCCTTGTCTATGGCTACACCTTC | CASSFFNTLVYGYTF
TRBJ2-1 | NA | NA | TRBV6-7 | TGTGCCCGACAGTACAATGAGCAGTTCTTC | CARQYNEQFF
TRBJ2-2 | NA | NA | TRBV27 | TGTGCCAGCCGTCCGGCTACTACTAACACCGGGGAGCTGTTTTTT | CASRPATTNTGELFF
TRBJ1-2 | NA | NA | TRBV5-1 | TGCGCCAGCAGCTTGGGGCTTACAGGGCGCCCCCTTAACTATGGCTACACCTTC | CASSLGLTGRPLNYGYTF
TRBJ2-5 | NA | TRBD2 | TRBV9 | TGTGCCAGCAGCGTAGACGGGGGGGCCTCCCAAGAGACCCAGTACTTC | CASSVDGGASQETQYF
TRBJ2-7 | NA | TRBD1 | TRBV28 | TGTGCCAGCAGTCACCGGGACAGGAGGGACGAGCAGTACTTC | CASSHRDRRDEQYF
TRBJ1-2 | NA | NA | TRBV2 | TGTGCCGCGGGAATCGTCGATGGGGTCTATGGCTACACCTTC | CAAGIVDGVYGYTF
TRBJ1-2 | NA | NA | TRBV4-3 | TGCGCCAGCAGCCAAGAGACGGGAGGGTGGAACTATGGCTACACCTTC | CASSQETGGWNYGYTF
TRBJ2-5 | few | NA | TRBV2 | TGTGCCAGCAGTGACGTTACAGGGTGGGAGACCCAGTACTTC | CASSDVTGWETQYF
TRBJ1-1 | NA | TRBD1 | TRBV27 | TGTGCCAGCAGTCGACAATCCGGACAGGGTAGTGAAGCTTTCTTT | CASSRQSGQGSEAFF